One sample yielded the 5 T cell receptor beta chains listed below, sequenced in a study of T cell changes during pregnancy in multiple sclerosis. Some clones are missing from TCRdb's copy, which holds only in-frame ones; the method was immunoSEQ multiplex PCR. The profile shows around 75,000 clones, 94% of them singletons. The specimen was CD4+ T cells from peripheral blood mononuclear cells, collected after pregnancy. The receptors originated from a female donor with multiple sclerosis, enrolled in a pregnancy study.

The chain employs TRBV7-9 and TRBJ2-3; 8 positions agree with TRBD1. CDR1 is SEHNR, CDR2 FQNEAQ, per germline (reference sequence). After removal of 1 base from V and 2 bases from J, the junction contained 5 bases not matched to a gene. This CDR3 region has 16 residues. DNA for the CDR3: TGTGCCAGCAGCTTAGTCACAGGGGGGACCACAGATACGCAGTATTTT. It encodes CASSLVTGGTTDTQYF.

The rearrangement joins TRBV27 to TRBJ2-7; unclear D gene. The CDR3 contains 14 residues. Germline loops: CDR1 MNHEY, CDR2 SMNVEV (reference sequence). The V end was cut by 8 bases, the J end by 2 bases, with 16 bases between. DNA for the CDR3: TGTGCCAGCCGTCGCGGTACAATTACCTACGAGCAGTACTTC. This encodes CASRRGTITYEQYF.

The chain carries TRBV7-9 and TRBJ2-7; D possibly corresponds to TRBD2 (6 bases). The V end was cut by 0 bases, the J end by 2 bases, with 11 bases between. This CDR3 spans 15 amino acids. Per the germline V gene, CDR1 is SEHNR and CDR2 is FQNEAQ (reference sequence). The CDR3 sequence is CASSLAGGATYEQYF. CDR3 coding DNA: TGTGCCAGCAGCTTAGCAGGAGGGGCCACCTACGAGCAGTACTTC.

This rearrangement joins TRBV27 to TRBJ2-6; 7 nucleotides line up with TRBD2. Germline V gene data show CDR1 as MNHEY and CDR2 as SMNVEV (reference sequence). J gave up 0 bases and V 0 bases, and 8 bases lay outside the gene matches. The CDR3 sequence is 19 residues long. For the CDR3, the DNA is TGTGCCAGCAGTTTATCGGTCGATGGGAGGGCCTCTGGGGCCAACGTCCTGACTTTC. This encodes CASSLSVDGRASGANVLTF. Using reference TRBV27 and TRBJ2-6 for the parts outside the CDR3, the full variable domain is EAQVTQNPRYLITVTGKKLTVTCSQNMNHEYMSWYRQDPGLGLRQIYYSMNVEVTDKGDVPEGYKVSRKEKRNFPLILESPSPNQTSLYFCASSLSVDGRASGANVLTFGAGSRLTVL.

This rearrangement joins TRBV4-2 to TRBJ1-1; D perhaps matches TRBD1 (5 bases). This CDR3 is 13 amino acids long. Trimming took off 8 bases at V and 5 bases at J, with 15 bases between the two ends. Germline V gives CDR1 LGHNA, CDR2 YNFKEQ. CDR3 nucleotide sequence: TGTGCCAGCCTCGTCACAGGAATAACTGAAGCTTTCTTT. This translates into CASLVTGITEAFF.